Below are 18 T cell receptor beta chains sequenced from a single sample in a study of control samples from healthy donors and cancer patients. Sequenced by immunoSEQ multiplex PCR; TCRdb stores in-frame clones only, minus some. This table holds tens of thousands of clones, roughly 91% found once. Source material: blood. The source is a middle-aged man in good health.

CDR3 amino acids: CASSPGQDYEQYF. In DNA form, the CDR3 reads TGTGCCAGCAGCCCCGGACAAGATTACGAGCAGTACTTC. The chain links TRBV9 to TRBJ2-7; tentatively, D is TRBD1 (5 bases). Trimming cost V 4 bases and J 4 bases, with 12 bases left between them. This CDR3 has 13 amino acids. CDR1 and CDR2 from the germline V gene are SGDLS and YYNGEE.

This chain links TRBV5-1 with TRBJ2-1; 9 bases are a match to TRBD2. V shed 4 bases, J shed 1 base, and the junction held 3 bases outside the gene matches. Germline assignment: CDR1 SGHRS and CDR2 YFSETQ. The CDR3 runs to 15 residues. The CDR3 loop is CASSPTSGSYNEQFF. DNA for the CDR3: TGCGCCAGCAGCCCTACTAGCGGGTCCTACAATGAGCAGTTCTTC.

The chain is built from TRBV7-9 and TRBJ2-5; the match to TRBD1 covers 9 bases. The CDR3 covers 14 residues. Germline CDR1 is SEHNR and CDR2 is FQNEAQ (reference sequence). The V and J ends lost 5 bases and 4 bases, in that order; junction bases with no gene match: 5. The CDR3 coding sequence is TGTGCCAGCAGCGAGGGACAGGGAGTAGAGACCCAGTACTTC. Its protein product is CASSEGQGVETQYF.

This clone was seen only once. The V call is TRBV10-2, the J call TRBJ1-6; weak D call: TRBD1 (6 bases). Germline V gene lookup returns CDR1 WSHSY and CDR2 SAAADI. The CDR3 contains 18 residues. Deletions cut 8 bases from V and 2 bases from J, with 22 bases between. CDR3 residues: CASVDPVGGATYNSPLHF. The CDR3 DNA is TGCGCCAGCGTGGACCCAGTCGGGGGGGCCACCTATAATTCACCCCTCCACTTT.

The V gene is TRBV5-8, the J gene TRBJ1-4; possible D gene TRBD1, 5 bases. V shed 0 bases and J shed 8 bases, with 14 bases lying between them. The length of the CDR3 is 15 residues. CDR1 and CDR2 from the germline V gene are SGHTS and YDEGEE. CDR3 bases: TGTGCCAGCAGCTTGGCCGGGGGGTTGGGGGAAAAACTGTTTTTT. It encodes CASSLAGGLGEKLFF.

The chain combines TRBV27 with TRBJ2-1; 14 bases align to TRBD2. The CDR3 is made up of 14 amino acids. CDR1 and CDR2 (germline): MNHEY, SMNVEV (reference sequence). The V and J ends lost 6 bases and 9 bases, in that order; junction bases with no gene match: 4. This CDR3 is CASSGLAGGLEQFF. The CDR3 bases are TGTGCCAGCAGCGGACTAGCGGGGGGCCTTGAGCAGTTCTTC.

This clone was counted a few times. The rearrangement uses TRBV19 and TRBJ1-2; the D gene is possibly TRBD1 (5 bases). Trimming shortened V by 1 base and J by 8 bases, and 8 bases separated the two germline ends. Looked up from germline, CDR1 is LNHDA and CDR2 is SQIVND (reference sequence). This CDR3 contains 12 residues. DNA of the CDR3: TGTGCCAGTAGTATAGGGGGCGGAGGCTACACCTTC. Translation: CASSIGGGGYTF.

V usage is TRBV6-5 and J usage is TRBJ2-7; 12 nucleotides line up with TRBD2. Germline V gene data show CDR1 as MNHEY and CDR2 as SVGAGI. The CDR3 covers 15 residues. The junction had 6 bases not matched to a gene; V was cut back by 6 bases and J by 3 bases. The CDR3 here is CASSRGTSGYYEQYF. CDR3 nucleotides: TGTGCCAGCAGCCGAGGGACTAGCGGGTACTACGAGCAGTACTTC.

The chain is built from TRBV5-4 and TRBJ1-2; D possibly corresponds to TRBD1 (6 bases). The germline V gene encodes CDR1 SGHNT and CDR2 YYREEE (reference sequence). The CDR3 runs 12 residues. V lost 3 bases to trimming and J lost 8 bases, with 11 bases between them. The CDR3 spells CASSSGTKGYTF. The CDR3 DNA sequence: TGTGCCAGCAGCTCCGGGACAAAAGGCTACACCTTC.

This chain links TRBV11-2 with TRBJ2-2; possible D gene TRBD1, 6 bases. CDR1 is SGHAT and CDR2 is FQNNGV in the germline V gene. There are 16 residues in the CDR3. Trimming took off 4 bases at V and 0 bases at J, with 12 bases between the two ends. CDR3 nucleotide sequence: TGTGCCAGCAGCTCCGGGACACTCGCGAACACCGGGGAGCTGTTTTTT. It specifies CASSSGTLANTGELFF. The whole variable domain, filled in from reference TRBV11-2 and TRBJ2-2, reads EAGVAQSPRYKIIEKRQSVAFWCNPISGHATLYWYQQILGQGPKLLIQFQNNGVVDDSQLPKDRFSAERLKGVDSTLKIQPAKLEDSAVYLCASSSGTLANTGELFFGEGSRLTVL.

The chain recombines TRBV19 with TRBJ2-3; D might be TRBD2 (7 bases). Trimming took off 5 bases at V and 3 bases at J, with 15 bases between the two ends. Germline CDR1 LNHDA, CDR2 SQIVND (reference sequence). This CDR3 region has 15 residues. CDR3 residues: CASSSRAGATDTQYF. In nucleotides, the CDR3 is TGTGCCAGTAGTTCACGGGCGGGGGCGACAGATACGCAGTATTTT.

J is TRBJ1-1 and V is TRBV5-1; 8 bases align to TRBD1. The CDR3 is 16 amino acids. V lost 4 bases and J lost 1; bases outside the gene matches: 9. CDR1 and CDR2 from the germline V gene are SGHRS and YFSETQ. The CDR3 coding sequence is TGCGCCAGCAGCCGAGCCACCGGGACAGGGAACACTGAAGCTTTCTTT. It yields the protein CASSRATGTGNTEAFF.

CDR3 nucleotides: TGTGCCAGTAGTATCTCTCAGGACAGATATAGCAATCAGCCCCAGCATTTT. Its translation: CASSISQDRYSNQPQHF. The chain links TRBV19 to TRBJ1-5, with D perhaps matching TRBD1 (6 bases). This CDR3 spans 17 amino acids. Deletions cut 3 bases from V and 0 bases from J, with 15 bases between. The germline gives CDR1 LNHDA, CDR2 SQIVND (reference sequence).

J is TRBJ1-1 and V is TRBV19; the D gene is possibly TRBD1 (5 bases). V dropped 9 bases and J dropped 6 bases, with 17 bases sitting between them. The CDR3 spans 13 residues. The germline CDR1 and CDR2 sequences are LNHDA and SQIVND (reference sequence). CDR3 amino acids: CASGGWEGAEAFF. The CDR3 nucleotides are TGTGCCAGCGGGGGGTGGGAAGGGGCTGAAGCTTTCTTT.

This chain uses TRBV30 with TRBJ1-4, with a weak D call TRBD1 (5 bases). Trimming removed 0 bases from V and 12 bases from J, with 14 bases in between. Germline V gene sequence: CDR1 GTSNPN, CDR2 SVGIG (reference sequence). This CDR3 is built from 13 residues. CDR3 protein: CAWSVSPSGELFF. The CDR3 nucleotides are TGTGCCTGGAGTGTTTCTCCGTCGGGGGAACTGTTTTTT.

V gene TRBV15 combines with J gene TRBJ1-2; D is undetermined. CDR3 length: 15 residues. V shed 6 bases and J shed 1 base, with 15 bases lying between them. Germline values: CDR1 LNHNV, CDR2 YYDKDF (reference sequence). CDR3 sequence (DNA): TGTGCCACCAGTCCGACCCTAACGGTTAACTATGGCTACACCTTC. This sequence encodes CATSPTLTVNYGYTF.

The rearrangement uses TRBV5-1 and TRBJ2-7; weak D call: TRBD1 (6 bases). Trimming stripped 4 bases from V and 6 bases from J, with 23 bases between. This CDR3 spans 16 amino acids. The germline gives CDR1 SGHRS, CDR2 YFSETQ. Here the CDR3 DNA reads TGCGCCAGCAGCCGCATACCGACAGGAAATGTGGGCGAGCAGTACTTC. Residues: CASSRIPTGNVGEQYF.

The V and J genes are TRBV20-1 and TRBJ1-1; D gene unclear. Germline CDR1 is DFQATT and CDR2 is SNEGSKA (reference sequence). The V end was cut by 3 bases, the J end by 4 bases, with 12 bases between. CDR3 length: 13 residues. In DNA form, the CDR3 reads TGCAGTGCTAGTGGGTTAACGGGCACTGAAGCTTTCTTT. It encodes CSASGLTGTEAFF.